This T cell receptor (beta chain) was found in a study of blood T cell repertoires in COVID-19. Of note for this clone: This sample also contains other DNA sequences that code for the same CDR3.

Assay: immunoSEQ multiplex PCR; the TCRdb copy retains only in-frame clones and omits some. The sample lists roughly 250,000 clones, around 85% occurring once. The trim removed 4 bases at V and 2 bases at J, leaving 5 bases unmatched. Germline loops: CDR1 SGHDT, CDR2 YYEEEE. The CDR3 extends over 14 amino acids. The chain recombines TRBV5-6 with TRBJ1-2; 7 bases fit TRBD1. Sequencing was performed on peripheral blood. This clonotype originated in a woman aged 40-49 years with active or convalescent COVID-19. Here the CDR3 DNA reads TGTGCCAGCAGCCCGGGACAGCTAAACTATGGCTACACCTTC. This codes for CASSPGQLNYGYTF.